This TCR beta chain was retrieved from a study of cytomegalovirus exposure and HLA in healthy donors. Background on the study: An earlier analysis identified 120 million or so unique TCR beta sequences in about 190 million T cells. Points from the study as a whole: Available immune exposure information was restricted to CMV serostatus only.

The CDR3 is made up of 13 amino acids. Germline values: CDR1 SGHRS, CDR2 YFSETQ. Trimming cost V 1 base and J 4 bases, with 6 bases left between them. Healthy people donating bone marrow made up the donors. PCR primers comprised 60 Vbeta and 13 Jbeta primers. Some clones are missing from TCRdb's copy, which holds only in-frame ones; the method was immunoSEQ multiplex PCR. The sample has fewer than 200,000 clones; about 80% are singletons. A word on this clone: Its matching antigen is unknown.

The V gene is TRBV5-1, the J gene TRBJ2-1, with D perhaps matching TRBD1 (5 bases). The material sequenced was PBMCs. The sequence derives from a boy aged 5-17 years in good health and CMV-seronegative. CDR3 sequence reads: CASSLTGYNEQFF. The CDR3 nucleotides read TGCGCCAGCAGCTTGACAGGTTACAATGAGCAGTTCTTC.